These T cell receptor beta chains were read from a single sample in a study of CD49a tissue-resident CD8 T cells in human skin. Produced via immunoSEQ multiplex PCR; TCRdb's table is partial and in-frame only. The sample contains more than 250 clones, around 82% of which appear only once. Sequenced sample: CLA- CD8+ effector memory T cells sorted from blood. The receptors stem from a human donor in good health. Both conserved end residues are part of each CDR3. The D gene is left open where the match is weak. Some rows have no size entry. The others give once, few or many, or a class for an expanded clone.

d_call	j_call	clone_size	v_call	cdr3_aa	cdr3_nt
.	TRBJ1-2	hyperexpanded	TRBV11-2	CASSLNRSPNYGYTF	TGTGCCAGCAGCTTAAACAGGTCCCCTAACTATGGCTACACCTTC
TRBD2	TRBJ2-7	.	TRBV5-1	CASSFGLAGGFLFEQYF	TGCGCCAGCAGCTTTGGACTAGCGGGAGGGTTTTTGTTCGAGCAGTACTTC
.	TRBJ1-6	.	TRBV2	CASSGGRGYNSPLHF	TGTGCCAGCAGTGGCGGGAGGGGTTATAATTCACCCCTCCACTTT
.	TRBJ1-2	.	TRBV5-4	CASSTWDSDGYTF	TGTGCCAGCAGCACCTGGGACTCTGATGGCTACACCTTC
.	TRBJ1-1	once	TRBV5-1	CASSTTGRATEAFF	TGCGCCAGCAGCACGACAGGCCGGGCCACTGAAGCTTTCTTT
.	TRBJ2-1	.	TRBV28	CASRIDRNTYNEQFF	TGTGCCAGCAGAATCGACAGGAACACCTACAATGAGCAGTTCTTC
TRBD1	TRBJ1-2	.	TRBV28	CASSSTGADYGYTF	TGTGCCAGCAGCTCAACAGGGGCGGACTATGGCTACACCTTC
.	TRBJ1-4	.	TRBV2	CASTRDTSTNEKLFF	TGTGCCAGCACTCGGGACACCTCAACTAATGAAAAACTGTTTTTT
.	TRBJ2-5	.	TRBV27	CASSFVGGQETQYF	TGTGCCAGCAGTTTTGTCGGGGGTCAAGAGACCCAGTACTTC
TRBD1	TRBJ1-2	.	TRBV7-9	CASRPTTGTAFGYTF	TGTGCCAGCAGACCAACCACCGGGACAGCGTTTGGCTACACCTTC
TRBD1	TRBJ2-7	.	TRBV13	CASTPPGQGAHEQYF	TGTGCCAGCACCCCCCCCGGGCAGGGGGCCCACGAGCAGTACTTC
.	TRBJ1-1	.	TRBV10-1	CASSPGEATEAFF	TGCGCCAGCAGTCCAGGGGAAGCGACTGAAGCTTTCTTT
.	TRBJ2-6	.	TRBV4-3	CASSCSRGTSQSRANVLTF	TGCGCCAGCAGCTGCAGCCGAGGAACGTCACAAAGTCGGGCCAACGTCCTGACTTTC
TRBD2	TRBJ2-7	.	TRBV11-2	CASSTWTSNEQYF	TGTGCCAGCAGCACGTGGACTAGTAACGAGCAGTACTTC
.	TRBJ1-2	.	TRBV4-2	CASSPTGWGWDGYTF	TGTGCCAGCAGCCCCACAGGGTGGGGATGGGATGGCTACACCTTC
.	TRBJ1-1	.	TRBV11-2	CASSSGGVWTEAFF	TGTGCCAGCAGCTCCGGGGGGGTATGGACTGAAGCTTTCTTT
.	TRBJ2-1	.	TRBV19	CASSPGFGRGSGINEQFF	TGTGCCAGTAGTCCGGGGTTCGGCAGGGGAAGCGGGATCAATGAGCAGTTCTTC
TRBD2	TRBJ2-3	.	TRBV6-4	CASSEGTSGRDTQYF	TGTGCCAGCAGTGAAGGGACTAGCGGGAGAGATACGCAGTATTTT
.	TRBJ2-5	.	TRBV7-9	CASSSTESETQYF	TGTGCCAGCAGCTCGACAGAGTCGGAGACCCAGTACTTC
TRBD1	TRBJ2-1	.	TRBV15	CATSRDSGQTHNEQFF	TGTGCCACCAGCAGAGATTCGGGACAGACTCACAATGAGCAGTTCTTC
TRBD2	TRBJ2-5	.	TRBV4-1	CASNHNGLAETQYF	TGCGCCAGCAACCACAATGGACTAGCAGAGACCCAGTACTTC
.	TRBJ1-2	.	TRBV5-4	CASADVLPGKTYGYTF	TGTGCCAGCGCTGACGTCTTACCAGGAAAGACCTATGGCTACACCTTC
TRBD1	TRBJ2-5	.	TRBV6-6	CASSYGDRGYQETQYF	TGTGCCAGCAGTTACGGGGACAGGGGATATCAAGAGACCCAGTACTTC
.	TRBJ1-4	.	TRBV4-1	CASSREPSGGANEKLFF	TGCGCCAGCAGCCGGGAACCCTCGGGGGGGGCGAATGAAAAACTGTTTTTT
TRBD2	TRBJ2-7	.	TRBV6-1	CASSEGTSGSYEQYF	TGTGCCAGCAGTGAAGGGACTAGCGGCTCCTACGAGCAGTACTTC
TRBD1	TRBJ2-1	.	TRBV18	CASSPLESGTGEWDEQFF	TGTGCCAGCTCACCTCTAGAATCCGGGACAGGGGAATGGGATGAGCAGTTCTTC
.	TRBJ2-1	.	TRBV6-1	CASSEELSTYNEQFF	TGTGCCAGCAGTGAAGAGTTAAGCACCTACAATGAGCAGTTCTTC
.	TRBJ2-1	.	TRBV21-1	CASTGGDVHEQFF	TGTGCCAGCACCGGAGGGGATGTCCATGAGCAGTTCTTC
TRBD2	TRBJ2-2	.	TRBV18	CASSPETSGQTGELFF	TGTGCCAGCTCACCAGAGACTAGCGGGCAGACCGGGGAGCTGTTTTTT
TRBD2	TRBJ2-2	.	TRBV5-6	CASSLELAGVRGELFF	TGTGCCAGCAGCTTGGAACTAGCGGGAGTTAGGGGGGAGCTGTTTTTT
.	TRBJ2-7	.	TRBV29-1	CSVLSGATGEQYF	TGCAGCGTTCTTTCAGGGGCGACGGGCGAGCAGTACTTC
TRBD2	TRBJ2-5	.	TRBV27	CASSKGTSGQETQYF	TGTGCCAGCAGCAAAGGGACTAGCGGCCAAGAGACCCAGTACTTC
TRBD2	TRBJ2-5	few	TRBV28	CASRVPSGTGGETQYF	TGTGCCAGCAGGGTTCCTAGCGGGACTGGGGGGGAGACCCAGTACTTC
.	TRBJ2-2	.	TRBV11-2	CASSTAFTTGELFF	TGTGCCAGCAGCACAGCCTTCACGACCGGGGAGCTGTTTTTT
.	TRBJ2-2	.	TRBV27	CASSPGRNTGELFF	TGTGCCAGCAGCCCAGGCCGGAACACCGGGGAGCTGTTTTTT
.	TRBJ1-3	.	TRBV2	CASSSIPSNRNTIYF	TGTGCCAGCAGTTCAATCCCCTCTAACCGAAACACCATATATTTT
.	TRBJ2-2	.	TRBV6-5	CASSYKAGTGELFF	TGTGCCAGCAGTTATAAGGCGGGCACCGGGGAGCTGTTTTTT
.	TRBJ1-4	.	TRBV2	CASSGDTSTNEKLFF	TGTGCCAGCAGTGGGGACACCTCAACTAATGAAAAACTGTTTTTT
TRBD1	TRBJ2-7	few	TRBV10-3	CAISEEGQGALYEQYF	TGTGCCATCAGTGAAGAGGGACAGGGGGCTCTCTACGAGCAGTACTTC
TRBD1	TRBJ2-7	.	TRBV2	CASDGTEINIGSYEQYF	TGTGCCAGCGATGGGACAGAAATAAACATCGGCTCCTACGAGCAGTACTTC
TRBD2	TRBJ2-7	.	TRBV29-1	CSVLTPLAGGPNEQYF	TGCAGCGTTCTTACCCCCCTGGCGGGAGGGCCTAACGAGCAGTACTTC
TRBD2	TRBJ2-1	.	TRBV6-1	CASSEGLAGGDEQFF	TGTGCCAGCAGTGAGGGACTAGCGGGAGGAGATGAGCAGTTCTTC
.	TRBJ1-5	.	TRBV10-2	CASSEAGFQPQHF	TGCGCCAGCAGTGAGGCCGGGTTTCAGCCCCAGCATTTT
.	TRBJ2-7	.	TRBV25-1	CASSGPSEGGRSYEQYF	TGTGCCAGCAGTGGTCCCTCAGAGGGCGGGCGCTCCTACGAGCAGTACTTC
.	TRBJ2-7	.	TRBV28	CASSPGYYEQYF	TGTGCCAGCAGTCCAGGGTACTACGAGCAGTACTTC
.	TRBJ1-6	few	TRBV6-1	CASSEDEGSYSPLHF	TGTGCCAGCAGTGAGGATGAGGGAAGTTATTCACCCCTCCACTTT
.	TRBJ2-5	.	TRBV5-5	CASSADTGPQETQYF	TGTGCCAGCAGCGCGGATACAGGGCCCCAAGAGACCCAGTACTTC
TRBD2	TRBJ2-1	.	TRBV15	CATSTGLAGAYEQFF	TGTGCCACCAGCACAGGACTAGCGGGAGCGTATGAGCAGTTCTTC
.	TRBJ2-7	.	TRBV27	CASSTGTHYEQYF	TGTGCCAGCTCAACCGGGACTCACTACGAGCAGTACTTC
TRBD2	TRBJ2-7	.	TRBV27	CASSNLAGFYEQYF	TGTGCCAGCAGTAACCTAGCGGGATTCTACGAGCAGTACTTC
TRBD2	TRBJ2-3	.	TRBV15	CATSRDWAGDQDTQYF	TGTGCCACCAGCAGAGATTGGGCGGGAGATCAAGATACGCAGTATTTT